Listed here are 18 T cell receptor beta chains from one sample, sequenced in a study of beta chain features in type 1 diabetes. Since all of the isolated RNA was reverse transcribed, expressed TCRB transcripts were what got sequenced. Repertoires were generated with immunoSEQ multiplex PCR, while TCRdb's copy carries only in-frame clones and drops some. The sample shows 390,000 or so clones, about 15% of them seen only once. Sample: naive CD4+ T cells from blood. The receptors come from a man aged 25 to 45 in good health.

This clone was seen more than once but under ten times. CDR3: CASRNSGANVLTF. The CDR3 coding sequence is TGTGCCAGCAGGAACTCTGGGGCCAACGTCCTGACTTTC. The rearrangement uses TRBV2 and TRBJ2-6; no reliable D call. V was cut by 6 bases and J by 0 bases, with 3 bases left in between. Germline CDR1 reads SNHLY; CDR2 reads FYNNEI. This CDR3 comprises 13 residues.

In its sample, this clone was seen a few times. The V and J genes are TRBV15 and TRBJ2-5, with 9 bases identical to TRBD1. The trim removed 2 bases at V and 2 bases at J, leaving 9 bases unmatched. There are 17 residues in the CDR3. Germline CDR1 reads LNHNV; CDR2 reads YYDKDF (reference sequence). The CDR3 is CATSRSTRDRAQETQYF. The CDR3 DNA reads TGTGCCACCAGCAGATCCACCCGGGACAGGGCACAAGAGACCCAGTACTTC.

The chain is built from TRBV15 and TRBJ1-5; D may be TRBD1 (5 bases). This CDR3 comprises 16 residues. V was cut by 1 base and J by 6 bases, with 16 bases left in between. CDR1 is LNHNV and CDR2 is YYDKDF in the germline V gene (reference sequence). This chain's CDR3 is CATSRAVGRGVQPQHF. The CDR3, as DNA: TGTGCCACCAGCAGAGCGGTAGGGCGGGGGGTTCAGCCCCAGCATTTT. Drawing the rest from reference TRBV15 and TRBJ1-5, the complete variable domain is DAMVIQNPRYQVTQFGKPVTLSCSQTLNHNVMYWYQQKSSQAPKLLFHYYDKDFNNEADTPDNFQSRRPNTSFCFLDIRSPGLGDTAMYLCATSRAVGRGVQPQHFGDGTRLSIL.

This chain joins TRBV6-1 and TRBJ1-1, with a possible D match to TRBD1 (6 bases). Per the germline V gene, CDR1 is MNHNS and CDR2 is SASEGT. This CDR3 is built from 11 residues. V dropped 8 bases and J dropped 9 bases, with 13 bases sitting between them. The CDR3 region is CASGTQGKAFF. CDR3 DNA sequence: TGTGCCAGCGGCACCCAGGGGAAAGCTTTCTTT.

The chain combines TRBV4-1 with TRBJ2-7; 8 nucleotides agree with TRBD1. CDR3 length equals 15 residues. Germline CDR1 is MGHRA and CDR2 is YSYEKL. V gave up 0 bases and J gave up 3 bases; unmatched junction bases: 4. CDR3: CASSQDPDRDYEQYV. In DNA, the CDR3 is TGCGCCAGCAGCCAAGATCCGGACAGGGACTACGAGCAGTACGTC.

The V gene is TRBV10-3, the J gene TRBJ2-2; a possible D gene is TRBD2 (6 bases). The CDR3 loop spans 14 amino acids. V gave up 5 bases and J gave up 3 bases, with 10 bases separating them. Per germline, CDR1 ENHRY and CDR2 SYGVKD. The CDR3 DNA reads TGTGCCATCAGTAACCAGCGGGACACCGGGGAGCTGTTTTTT. Its translation is CAISNQRDTGELFF.

This clone was found a few times. This rearrangement joins TRBV6-6 to TRBJ2-5; 9 nucleotides agree with TRBD1. The CDR3 covers 15 residues. Germline lookup yields CDR1 MNHNY and CDR2 SVGAGI (reference sequence). The V segment lost 5 bases and the J segment 5 bases; nucleotides outside the gene matches: 9. The CDR3 here is CASSTRGQGGETQYF. CDR3 in DNA: TGTGCCAGCAGTACCCGGGGACAGGGCGGCGAGACCCAGTACTTC.

This clone appeared a few times. The V and J genes are TRBV7-9 and TRBJ2-3, with 12 nucleotides matching TRBD2. CDR1 and CDR2 (germline): SEHNR, FQNEAQ (reference sequence). With 5 bases clipped from V and 2 bases from J, the junction kept 8 bases outside the gene matches. This CDR3 has 17 amino acids. The CDR3 sequence is CASSQFWTSGATDTQYF. CDR3 nucleotide sequence: TGTGCCAGCAGCCAATTTTGGACTAGCGGGGCCACAGATACGCAGTATTTT.

This clone was counted a few times. This sequence joins TRBV6-1 and TRBJ2-7; D gene uncertain. V dropped 4 bases and J dropped 3 bases, with 10 bases sitting between them. Germline-derived CDR1 and CDR2 are MNHNS and SASEGT. CDR3 size: 13 residues. CDR3 nucleotides: TGTGCCAGCAGTGGATCCCACGGCTACGAGCAGTACGTC. Amino acid sequence: CASSGSHGYEQYV.

The chain couples TRBV14 to TRBJ2-7; the D gene is possibly TRBD1 (6 bases). Germline CDR1 SGHDN, CDR2 FVKESK. V was pared by 4 bases and J by 1 base, with 14 bases between. The CDR3 is 15 residues long. The CDR3: CASSPGHMTSYEQYV. The DNA for the CDR3 is TGTGCCAGCAGCCCGGGACACATGACATCCTACGAGCAGTACGTC.

The CDR3: CASSKSRGLGDEQYV. CDR3 nucleotide sequence: TGTGCCAGCAGCAAATCGAGGGGACTTGGGGACGAGCAGTACGTC. The chain is built from TRBV21-1 and TRBJ2-7; the table's D gene call, TRBD2, was not cross checked with the DNA. TRBV21-1 is annotated as a pseudogene. The CDR3 has 15 amino acids.

The CDR3: CASSERQEFYEQYV. The DNA for the CDR3 is TGTGCCAGCAGTGAGAGACAGGAATTCTACGAGCAGTACGTC. The J gene is TRBJ2-7, the V gene TRBV6-1; D perhaps matches TRBD1 (6 bases). Looked up from germline, CDR1 is MNHNS and CDR2 is SASEGT. V was pared by 3 bases and J by 3 bases, with 12 bases between. The CDR3 runs 14 residues.

The rearrangement links TRBV28 to TRBJ2-1; 11 nucleotides line up with TRBD2. In germline, CDR1 is MDHEN, CDR2 SYDVKM. Losses at the gene ends were 2 bases for V and 3 bases for J; bases not matched to a gene: 0. The CDR3 contains 15 residues. The CDR3: CASSLGTSGYNEQFF. CDR3 sequence (DNA): TGTGCCAGCAGTTTAGGGACTAGCGGCTACAATGAGCAGTTCTTC.

The sample holds many counts of this clone. The J gene is TRBJ2-1, the V gene TRBV5-1; D is unclear. V lost 3 bases and J lost 8, with 9 bases in between. Germline values: CDR1 SGHRS, CDR2 YFSETQ. The CDR3 sequence is 12 residues long. CDR3 nucleotide sequence: TGCGCCAGCAGCTCCCAGCAGGATGAGCAGTTCTTC. The encoded protein is CASSSQQDEQFF.

This chain joins TRBV19 and TRBJ2-5; possible D gene TRBD1, 5 bases. The CDR3 runs 12 residues. V was pared by 6 bases and J by 5 bases, with 10 bases between. Germline V CDR1 and CDR2: LNHDA, SQIVND (reference sequence). The CDR3 nucleotides read TGTGCCAGTAGGCGCCCAGGGGAGACCCAGTACTTC. Translation: CASRRPGETQYF. The whole variable domain, remainder taken from reference TRBV19 and TRBJ2-5, is DGGITQSPKYLFRKEGQNVTLSCEQNLNHDAMYWYRQDPGQGLRLIYYSQIVNDFQKGDIAEGYSVSREKKESFPLTVTSAQKNPTAFYLCASRRPGETQYFGPGTRLLVL.

The chain links TRBV5-1 to TRBJ2-7, with TRBD1 identical over 7 bases. Losses at the gene ends were 4 bases for V and 3 bases for J; bases not matched to a gene: 7. CDR1 is SGHRS, CDR2 YFSETQ, per germline. The CDR3 contains 14 residues. This CDR3 is CASSAPGQSYEQYF. The CDR3 DNA follows: TGCGCCAGCAGCGCGCCGGGACAGAGCTACGAGCAGTACTTC.

This clone was observed a few times. V gene TRBV7-2 combines with J gene TRBJ2-5; 8 nucleotides agree with TRBD1. J gave up 2 bases and V 4 bases, and 15 bases lay outside the gene matches. Germline V CDR1 and CDR2: SGHTA, FQGNSA. The CDR3 covers 18 residues. The CDR3 spells CASSSGGGQGVPQETQYF. For the CDR3, the DNA is TGTGCCAGCAGCTCAGGGGGCGGACAGGGAGTCCCTCAAGAGACCCAGTACTTC.

This clone has only a few counts. The V and J genes are TRBV29-1 and TRBJ1-2; possible D gene TRBD1, 5 bases. The germline CDR1 and CDR2 sequences are SQVTM and ANQGSEA. Trimming removed 4 bases at V and 3 bases at J, with 15 bases between. The CDR3 totals 14 residues. This CDR3 is CSVVELGVYYGYTF. Here the CDR3 DNA reads TGCAGCGTTGTAGAACTGGGGGTTTACTATGGCTACACCTTC.